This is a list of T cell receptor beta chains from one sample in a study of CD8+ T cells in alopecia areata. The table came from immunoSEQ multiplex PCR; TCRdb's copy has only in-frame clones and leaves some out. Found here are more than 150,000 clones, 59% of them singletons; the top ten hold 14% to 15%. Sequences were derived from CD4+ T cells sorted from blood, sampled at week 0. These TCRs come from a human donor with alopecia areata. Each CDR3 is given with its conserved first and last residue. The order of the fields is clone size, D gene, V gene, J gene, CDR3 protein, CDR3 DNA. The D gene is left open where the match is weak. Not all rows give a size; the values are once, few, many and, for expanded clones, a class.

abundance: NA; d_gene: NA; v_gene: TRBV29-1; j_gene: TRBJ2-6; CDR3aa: CSVLLPRSGANVLTF; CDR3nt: TGCAGCGTTTTACTTCCGAGATCTGGGGCCAACGTCCTGACTTTC
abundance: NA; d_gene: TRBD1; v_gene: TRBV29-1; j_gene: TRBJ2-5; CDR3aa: CGGTGPQETQYF; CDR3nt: TGCGGGGGGACAGGGCCCCAAGAGACCCAGTACTTC
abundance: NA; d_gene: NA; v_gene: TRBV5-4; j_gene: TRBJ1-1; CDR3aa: CASSLDRAFEAFF; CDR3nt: TGTGCCAGCAGCTTGGACAGAGCTTTTGAAGCTTTCTTT
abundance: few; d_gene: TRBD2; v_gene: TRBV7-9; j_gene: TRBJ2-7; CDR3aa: CASSPGLAEALQYF; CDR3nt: TGTGCCAGCAGCCCGGGACTAGCGGAGGCACTGCAGTACTTC
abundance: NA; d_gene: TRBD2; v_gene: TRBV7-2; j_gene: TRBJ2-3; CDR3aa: CASSQGLVPSTDTQYF; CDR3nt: TGTGCCAGCAGCCAAGGACTAGTCCCTAGCACAGATACGCAGTATTTT
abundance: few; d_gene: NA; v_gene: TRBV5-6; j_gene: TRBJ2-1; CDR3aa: CASSLGWRGYNEQFF; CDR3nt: TGTGCCAGCAGCTTAGGGTGGCGGGGCTACAATGAGCAGTTCTTC
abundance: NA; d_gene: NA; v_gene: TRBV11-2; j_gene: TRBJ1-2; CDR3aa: CASSSQDPAPYGYTF; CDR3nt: TGTGCCAGCAGCAGTCAGGATCCTGCCCCCTATGGCTACACCTTC
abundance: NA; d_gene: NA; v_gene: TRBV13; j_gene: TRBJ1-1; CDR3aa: CASSEMRSAFF; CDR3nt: TGTGCCAGCAGCGAGATGCGGTCGGCTTTCTTT
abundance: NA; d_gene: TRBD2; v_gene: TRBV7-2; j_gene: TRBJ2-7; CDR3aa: CASSLGVAGNYEQYF; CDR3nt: TGTGCCAGCAGCTTAGGCGTAGCGGGGAACTACGAGCAGTACTTC
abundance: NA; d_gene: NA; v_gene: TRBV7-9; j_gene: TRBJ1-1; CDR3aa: CASSSQGAEAFF; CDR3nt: TGTGCCAGCAGCTCCCAAGGCGCTGAAGCTTTCTTT
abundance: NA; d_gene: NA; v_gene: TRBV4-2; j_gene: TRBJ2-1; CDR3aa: CASSQDRGSMFF; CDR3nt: TGTGCCAGCAGCCAAGATCGGGGCAGTATGTTCTTC
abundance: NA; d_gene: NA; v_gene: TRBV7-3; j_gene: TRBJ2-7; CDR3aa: CASSLKGGYEQYF; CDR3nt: TGTGCCAGCAGCCTTAAAGGCGGGTACGAGCAGTACTTC
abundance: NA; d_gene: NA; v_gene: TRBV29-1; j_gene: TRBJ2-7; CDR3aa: CSVEEGSYEQYF; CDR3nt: TGCAGCGTTGAAGAAGGTTCCTACGAGCAGTACTTC
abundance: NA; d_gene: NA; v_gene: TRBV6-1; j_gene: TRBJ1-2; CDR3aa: CAVGGLGYGYTF; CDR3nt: TGTGCCGTTGGGGGGCTTGGCTATGGCTACACCTTC
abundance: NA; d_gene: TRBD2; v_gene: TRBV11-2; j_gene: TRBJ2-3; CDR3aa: CASRGLGADTQYF; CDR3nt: TGTGCCAGCAGGGGACTAGGGGCAGATACGCAGTATTTT
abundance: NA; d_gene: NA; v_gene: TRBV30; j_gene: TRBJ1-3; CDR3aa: CAWSVRAGNTIYF; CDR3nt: TGTGCCTGGAGTGTAAGGGCTGGAAACACCATATATTTT
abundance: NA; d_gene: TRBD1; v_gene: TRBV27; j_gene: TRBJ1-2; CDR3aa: CASSYDRVGGYTF; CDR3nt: TGTGCCAGCAGTTACGACAGGGTTGGGGGCTACACCTTC
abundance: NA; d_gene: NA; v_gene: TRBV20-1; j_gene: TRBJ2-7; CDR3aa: CSAEMGAEQYF; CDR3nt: TGCAGTGCTGAGATGGGTGCCGAGCAGTACTTC
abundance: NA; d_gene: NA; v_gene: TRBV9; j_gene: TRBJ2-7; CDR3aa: CASSVRLGEAEQYF; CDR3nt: TGTGCCAGCAGCGTGAGACTAGGAGAGGCCGAGCAGTACTTC
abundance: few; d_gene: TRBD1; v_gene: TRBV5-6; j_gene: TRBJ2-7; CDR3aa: CASSLGDRASDEQYF; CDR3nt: TGTGCCAGCAGCTTGGGGGACAGGGCATCGGACGAGCAGTACTTC
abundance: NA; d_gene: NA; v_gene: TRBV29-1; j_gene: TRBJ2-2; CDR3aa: CSVEKTTGELFF; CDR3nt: TGCAGCGTTGAGAAGACCACCGGGGAGCTGTTTTTT
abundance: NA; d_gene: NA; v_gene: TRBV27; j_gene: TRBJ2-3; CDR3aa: CASSLYRSWTQYF; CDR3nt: TGTGCCAGCAGTTTATATAGGAGTTGGACGCAGTATTTT
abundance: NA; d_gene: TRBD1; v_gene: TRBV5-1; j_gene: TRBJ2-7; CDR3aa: CASSNQDRGEQYF; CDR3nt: TGCGCCAGCAGCAACCAGGACAGGGGCGAGCAGTACTTC
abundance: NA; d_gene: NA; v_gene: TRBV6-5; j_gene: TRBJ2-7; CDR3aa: CASSSPGEGSYEQYF; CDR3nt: TGTGCCAGCAGTTCCCCCGGAGAGGGTTCCTACGAGCAGTACTTC
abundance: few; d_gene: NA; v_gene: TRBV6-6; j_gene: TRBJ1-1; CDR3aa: CASSYSIGRSNTEAFF; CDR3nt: TGTGCCAGCAGTTACTCGATCGGCAGATCGAACACTGAAGCTTTCTTT
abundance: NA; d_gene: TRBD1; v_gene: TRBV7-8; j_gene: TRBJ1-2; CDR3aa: CASSPTGGGYGYTF; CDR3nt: TGTGCCAGCAGCCCAACAGGGGGAGGGTATGGCTACACCTTC
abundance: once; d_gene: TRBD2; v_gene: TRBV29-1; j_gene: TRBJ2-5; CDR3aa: CSVVGLAGQETQYF; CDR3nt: TGCAGCGTTGTCGGACTAGCGGGCCAAGAGACCCAGTACTTC
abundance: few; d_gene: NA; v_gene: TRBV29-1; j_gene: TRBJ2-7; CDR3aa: CSVEVRYGNYEQYF; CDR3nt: TGCAGCGTTGAAGTTCGTTACGGAAACTACGAGCAGTACTTC
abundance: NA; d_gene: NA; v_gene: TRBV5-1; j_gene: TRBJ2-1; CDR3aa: CASSSTAKKFNEQFF; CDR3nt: TGCGCCAGCAGCTCGACAGCCAAAAAGTTCAATGAGCAGTTCTTC
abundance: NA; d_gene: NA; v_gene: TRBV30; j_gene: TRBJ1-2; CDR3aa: CAWQGLFNYGYTF; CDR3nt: TGTGCCTGGCAGGGTCTCTTTAACTATGGCTACACCTTC
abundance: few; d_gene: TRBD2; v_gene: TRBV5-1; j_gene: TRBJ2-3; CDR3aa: CASQRGNTDTQYF; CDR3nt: TGCGCCAGCCAGCGGGGGAACACAGATACGCAGTATTTT
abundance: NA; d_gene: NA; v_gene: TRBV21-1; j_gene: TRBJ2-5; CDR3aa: CASSSGTGVFGETQYF; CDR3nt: TGTGCCAGCAGTTCCGGGACAGGGGTATTTGGAGAGACCCAGTACTTC
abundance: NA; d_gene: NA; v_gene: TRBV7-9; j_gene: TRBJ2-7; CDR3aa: CATRTASSYEQYF; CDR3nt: TGTGCCACCCGGACGGCGAGCTCCTACGAGCAGTACTTC
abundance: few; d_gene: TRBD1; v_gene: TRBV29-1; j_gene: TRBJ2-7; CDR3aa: CSAKGGQGTGEQYF; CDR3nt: TGCAGCGCCAAGGGGGGACAGGGGACCGGCGAGCAGTACTTC